The 20 T cell receptor beta chains listed next were all sequenced from one sample in a study of T cells in Graves' hyperthyroidism and ophthalmopathy. It was RNA transcripts that yielded the amplified TCR beta CDR3 regions. TCR CDR3 underwent first-round RT-PCR with the HTBI primer set. TCRdb re-analysed the multiplex PCR reads in MiXCR, keeping a single row per CDR3 protein. The table includes 610,000 or so distinct CDR3 sequences, about half detected once. Sample: peripheral blood or thyroid tissue (not recorded which). Receptors were obtained from a young woman with Graves' hyperthyroidism.

This chain joins TRBV7-8 and TRBJ2-7, with TRBD2 identical over 9 bases. CDR1 is SGHVS, CDR2 FQNEAQ, per germline. This CDR3 contains 12 residues. CDR3 sequence: CATSGSPYEQYF. CDR3 in DNA: TGTGCTACTAGCGGGTCCCCCTACGAGCAGTACTTC.

This clonotype has a count of ten or more. The chain combines TRBV6-2 or TRBV6-3 with TRBJ1-1, with TRBD1 as a possible D gene (5 bases). The ends were cut back, 8 bases at V and 11 bases at J, with 18 bases in the middle. Germline loops: CDR1 MNHEY, CDR2 SVGEGT. This CDR3 is built from 12 residues. CDR3 DNA: TGTGCCAGCGGAGACAGATCCCTAGAGGCTTTCTTT. This sequence encodes CASGDRSLEAFF.

The chain is built from TRBV7-3 and TRBJ1-4; D perhaps matches TRBD1 (5 bases). Looked up from germline, CDR1 is SGHTA and CDR2 is FQGTGA. The CDR3 runs 13 residues. V was cut by 3 bases and J by 11 bases, with 13 bases left in between. For the CDR3, the DNA is TGTGCCAGCAGCTTGGGGGGAACGAGGAAACTGTTTTTT. Protein sequence: CASSLGGTRKLFF.

This clonotype was counted at least ten times. The chain carries TRBV7-2 and TRBJ2-3, with 8 nucleotides matching TRBD2. The V gene end was trimmed by 2 bases and the J gene end by 0 bases; junction bases not matched to a gene: 1. Germline V gene data show CDR1 as SGHTA and CDR2 as FQGNSA. This CDR3 has 15 amino acids. CDR3 loop: CASSLTSGSTDTQYF. CDR3 bases: TGTGCCAGCAGCTTAACTAGCGGTAGCACAGATACGCAGTATTTT.

This clonotype was observed many times. This chain uses TRBV11-1 with TRBJ1-4, with D possibly TRBD1 on 5 matching bases. Germline V gives CDR1 SGHAT, CDR2 FQDESV (reference sequence). This CDR3 spans 16 amino acids. Trimming removed 4 bases at V and 5 bases at J, with 17 bases between. The CDR3 spells CASSSIGTGRNEKLFF. In DNA form, the CDR3 reads TGTGCCAGCAGCTCCATCGGGACCGGACGAAATGAAAAACTGTTTTTT.

This chain uses TRBV29-1 with TRBJ1-5; maybe TRBD1 (6 bases). This CDR3 has 13 residues. Germline CDR1 and CDR2: SQVTM and ANQGSEA. Trimming stripped 8 bases from V and 4 bases from J, with 15 bases between. The CDR3 spells CSQEGVTNQPQHF. The CDR3 coding sequence is TGCAGCCAAGAGGGGGTAACTAATCAGCCCCAGCATTTT.

This clonotype was seen many times. The chain employs TRBV19 and TRBJ1-1; D is uncertain. Germline CDR1 is LNHDA and CDR2 is SQIVND (reference sequence). CDR3 length equals 13 residues. Trimming cost V 3 bases and J 3 bases, with 8 bases left between them. CDR3 nucleotides: TGTGCCAGTAGTATCCAGAGACACACTGAAGCTTTCTTT. Translating it yields CASSIQRHTEAFF.

This clonotype was observed at least ten times. This chain links TRBV6-6 with TRBJ1-4, with D hard to call. V was pared by 2 bases and J by 6 bases, with 16 bases between. Germline lookup yields CDR1 MNHNY and CDR2 SVGAGI (reference sequence). The CDR3 runs 16 residues. In DNA form, the CDR3 reads TGTGCCAGCAGTTACCTGCTGCGAGGATCTGATGAAAAACTGTTTTTT. It is translated as CASSYLLRGSDEKLFF.

This clonotype was detected many times. The chain employs TRBV10-3 and TRBJ1-1, with D maybe TRBD1 (6 bases). This CDR3 contains 18 residues. Germline V gene lookup returns CDR1 ENHRY and CDR2 SYGVKD. V dropped 10 bases and J dropped 7 bases, with 34 bases sitting between them. CDR3 region: CATSRLMAGQGYAGEAFF. The CDR3 DNA reads as TGTGCCACCTCCCGCTTAATGGCTGGGCAGGGGTATGCTGGTGAAGCTTTCTTT.

As DNA, the CDR3 is TGTGCCACCAGCAGGGCAGACGGTGGCACTGAAGCTTTCTTT. Translation gives CATSRADGGTEAFF. The chain carries TRBV15 and TRBJ1-1; D uncertain. Germline V lookup: CDR1 LNHNV, CDR2 YYDKDF (reference sequence). This CDR3 comprises 14 residues. V lost 3 bases and J lost 4, with 12 bases in between.

This clonotype was seen only once. This chain uses TRBV24-1 with TRBJ2-7; 10 bases map to TRBD2. Judging by the DNA end, TRBJ2-1 fits better; the J call may be wrong. CDR1 and CDR2 (germline): KGHDR, SFDVKD. The CDR3 extends over 19 amino acids. CDR3 sequence: CATSDLSEASGSMNNEQFF. The CDR3 region has the DNA TGTGCCACCAGTGATTTAAGTGAGGCTAGCGGGAGTATGAACAATGAGCAGTTCTTC.

Many counts were recorded for this clonotype. The rearrangement links TRBV11-3 to TRBJ1-1, with D possibly matching TRBD1 (6 bases). The CDR3 extends over 14 amino acids. Germline-derived CDR1 and CDR2 are SGHNT and YENEEA. Trimming stripped 1 base from V and 6 bases from J, with 12 bases between. The CDR3 reads CASSLGRDTSEAFF. DNA for the CDR3: TGTGCCAGCAGCTTAGGGAGGGACACTTCTGAAGCTTTCTTT.

The rearrangement joins TRBV20-1 to TRBJ1-2; D not resolved. The V end lost 6 bases, the J end lost 8 bases, and 16 bases lay between the germline ends. Germline-derived CDR1 and CDR2 are DFQATT and SNEGSKA (reference sequence). This CDR3 spans 12 amino acids. The CDR3 sequence: CSASSLLSGYTF. The CDR3 nucleotides are TGCAGTGCCAGCAGCTTATTGAGCGGCTACACCTTC.

This clonotype was detected many times. The J gene is TRBJ2-5, the V gene TRBV12-3 or TRBV12-4, with 8 bases fitting TRBD2. Trimming removed 2 bases from V and 6 bases from J; junction bases left unmatched: 5. CDR3 length equals 14 residues. CDR3 sequence reads: CASSLSAGVKTQYF. The CDR3 DNA reads as TGTGCCAGCAGTTTATCAGCGGGAGTTAAGACCCAGTACTTC.

This clonotype occurred a few times. CDR3 coding DNA: TGTGCCAGCAGTTTAAAAACAGGGGGCAATCAGCCCCAGCATTTT. Amino acids: CASSLKTGGNQPQHF. The chain links TRBV27 to TRBJ1-5, with 7 bases fitting TRBD1. Germline CDR1 MNHEY, CDR2 SMNVEV (reference sequence). The ends lost 2 bases at V and 2 bases at J; junction bases unmatched: 3. This CDR3 has 15 amino acids.

This chain links TRBV12-3 or TRBV12-4 with TRBJ1-1; TRBD1 might be the D (5 bases). The CDR3 sequence is 15 residues long. V dropped 5 bases and J dropped 3 bases, with 16 bases sitting between them. The CDR3 here is CASSPGTSGYTEAFF. CDR3 nucleotide sequence: TGTGCCAGCAGTCCCGGGACTAGCGGGTACACTGAAGCTTTCTTT.

This clonotype was found many times. The chain joins TRBV9 to TRBJ1-4; D is ambiguous. This CDR3 has 16 residues. The V gene lost 3 bases and the J gene lost 8 bases, with 20 bases spanning the gap. Per the germline V gene, CDR1 is SGDLS and CDR2 is YYNGEE. Here the CDR3 reads CASSATLTDVGEKLFF. In DNA form, the CDR3 reads TGTGCCAGCAGCGCGACCTTAACAGATGTGGGGGAAAAACTGTTTTTT.

V usage is TRBV7-2 and J usage is TRBJ2-7; D possibly corresponds to TRBD2 (6 bases). The germline V gene has CDR1 SGHTA and CDR2 FQGNSA. Trimming removed 5 bases at V and 3 bases at J, with 14 bases between. The CDR3 is made up of 14 amino acids. The CDR3 DNA is TGTGCCAGCAGCATCGGCGGGGCACTCTACGAGCAGTACTTC. It specifies CASSIGGALYEQYF.

This clonotype has just one count. It may be a read error: a sequence one base away is much more abundant. The chain joins TRBV12-3 or TRBV12-4 to TRBJ2-7, with D possibly TRBD2 on 6 matching bases. The CDR3 length is 12 residues. This CDR3 is CASSYRGYEQHF. The CDR3 nucleotides are TGTGCCAGCAGTTACCGGGGGTACGAGCAGCACTTC.

This clonotype was detected many times. V gene TRBV2 combines with J gene TRBJ2-5; D is possibly TRBD2 (5 bases). CDR1 SNHLY and CDR2 FYNNEI come from the germline V gene. V was pared by 5 bases and J by 4 bases, with 23 bases between. The CDR3 spans 17 residues. The CDR3 region is CASSSSEVALRSETQYF. The CDR3 bases are TGTGCCAGCAGTTCCTCGGAGGTAGCATTGCGGTCAGAGACCCAGTACTTC. Combining the CDR3 with reference TRBV2 and TRBJ2-5 gives the whole variable domain EPEVTQTPSHQVTQMGQEVILRCVPISNHLYFYWYRQILGQKVEFLVSFYNNEISEKSEIFDDQFSVERPDGSNFTLKIRSTKLEDSAMYFCASSSSEVALRSETQYFGPGTRLLVL.